Sequencing of this T cell receptor (beta chain) was carried out in a study of cytomegalovirus exposure and HLA in healthy donors. With regard to this clone: What it recognizes is unknown.

Study findings and constraints: High sensitivity and specificity were reportedly achieved when the classifier diagnosed cytomegalovirus status.

The V and J ends lost 8 bases and 4 bases, in that order; junction bases with no gene match: 11. CDR3 length: 14 amino acids. Germline V gene lookup returns CDR1 SNHLY and CDR2 FYNNEI. PCR was performed using 60 Vbeta and 13 Jbeta primers. Data came from immunoSEQ multiplex PCR; TCRdb stores just in-frame clones and leaves some out. The profile shows 95,000 to 100,000 clones, more than 70% of them singletons. Material for sequencing was PBMCs. The receptor's source is a man aged 25-40 years in good health and CMV-seronegative. The rearrangement uses TRBV2 and TRBJ2-7; TRBD2 aligns across 7 bases. CDR3 sequence reads: CASGGGRSAYEQYF. CDR3 coding DNA: TGTGCCAGCGGGGGGGGACGGTCCGCTTACGAGCAGTACTTC. Based on the CDR3 plus reference TRBV2 and TRBJ2-7, the full variable domain is EPEVTQTPSHQVTQMGQEVILRCVPISNHLYFYWYRQILGQKVEFLVSFYNNEISEKSEIFDDQFSVERPDGSNFTLKIRSTKLEDSAMYFCASGGGRSAYEQYFGPGTRLTVT.